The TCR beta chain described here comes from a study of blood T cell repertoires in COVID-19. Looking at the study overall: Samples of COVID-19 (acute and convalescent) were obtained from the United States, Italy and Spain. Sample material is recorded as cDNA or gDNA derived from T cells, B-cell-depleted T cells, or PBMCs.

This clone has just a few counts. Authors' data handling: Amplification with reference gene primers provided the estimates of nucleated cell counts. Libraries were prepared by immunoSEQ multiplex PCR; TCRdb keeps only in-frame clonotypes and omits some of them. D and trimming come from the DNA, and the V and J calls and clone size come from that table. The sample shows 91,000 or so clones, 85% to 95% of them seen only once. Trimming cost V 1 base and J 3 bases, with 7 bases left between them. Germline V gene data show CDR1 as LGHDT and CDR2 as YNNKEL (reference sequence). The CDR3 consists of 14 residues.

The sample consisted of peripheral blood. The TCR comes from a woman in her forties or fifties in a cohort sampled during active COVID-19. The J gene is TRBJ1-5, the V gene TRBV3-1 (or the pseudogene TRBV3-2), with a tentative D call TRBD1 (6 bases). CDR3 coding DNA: TGTGCCAGCAGCCAAGCAGGGGCCAATCAGCCCCAGCATTTT. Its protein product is CASSQAGANQPQHF.